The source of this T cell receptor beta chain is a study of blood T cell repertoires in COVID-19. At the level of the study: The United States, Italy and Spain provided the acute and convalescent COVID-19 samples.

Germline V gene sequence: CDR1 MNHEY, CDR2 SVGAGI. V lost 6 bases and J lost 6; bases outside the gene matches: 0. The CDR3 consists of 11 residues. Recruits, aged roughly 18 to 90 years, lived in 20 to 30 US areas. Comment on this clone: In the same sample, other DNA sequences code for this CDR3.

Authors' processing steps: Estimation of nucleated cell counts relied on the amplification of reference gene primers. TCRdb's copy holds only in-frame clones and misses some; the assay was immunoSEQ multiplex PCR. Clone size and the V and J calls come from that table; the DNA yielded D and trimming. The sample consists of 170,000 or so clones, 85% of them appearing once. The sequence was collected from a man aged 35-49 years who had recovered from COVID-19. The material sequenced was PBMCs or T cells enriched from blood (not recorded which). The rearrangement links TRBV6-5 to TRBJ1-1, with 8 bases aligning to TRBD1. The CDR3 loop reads CASRQGAEAFF. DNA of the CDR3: TGTGCCAGCAGACAGGGGGCTGAAGCTTTCTTT.